These T cell receptor beta chains were read from a single sample in a study of OX40 agonist ivuxolimab in advanced cancers. TCRdb's table, derived via immunoSEQ multiplex PCR, lists solely in-frame clones and lacks some. Found here are tens of thousands of clones, 90% to 95% of them singletons; the top ten hold around 28%. The specimen was CD4+ or CD8+ T cells sorted from blood, collected in a trial of the OX40 agonist ivuxolimab. These receptors originate from an adult with an advanced solid tumor such as melanoma, head and neck, liver or kidney cancer. Each CDR3 is given with its conserved first and last residue. Fields, in order: V gene, D gene, clone size, J gene, CDR3 DNA, CDR3 protein. D genes are given only for firm matches. Some rows have no size entry. The others give once, few or many, or a class for an expanded clone.

v_call: TRBV10-1; d_call: NA; clone_size: NA; j_call: TRBJ1-1; cdr3_nt: TGCGCCAGCAGTGTGGGGGGGAACACTGAAGCTTTCTTT; cdr3_aa: CASSVGGNTEAFF
v_call: TRBV10-3; d_call: NA; clone_size: NA; j_call: TRBJ2-3; cdr3_nt: TGTGCCATCAGTGAGTTCCCGGACGGAAAGACAGATACGCAGTATTTT; cdr3_aa: CAISEFPDGKTDTQYF
v_call: TRBV19; d_call: NA; clone_size: NA; j_call: TRBJ1-2; cdr3_nt: TGTGCCAGTAGTCTTGGCCTCGGCTACACCTTC; cdr3_aa: CASSLGLGYTF
v_call: TRBV6-5; d_call: NA; clone_size: NA; j_call: TRBJ1-1; cdr3_nt: TGTGCCAGCAGTTACTCCCCCCAGGCCACTGAAGCTTTCTTT; cdr3_aa: CASSYSPQATEAFF
v_call: TRBV2; d_call: NA; clone_size: few; j_call: TRBJ1-5; cdr3_nt: TGTGCCAGCAGTGATGGTGAGATTGGCAATCAGCCCCAGCATTTT; cdr3_aa: CASSDGEIGNQPQHF
v_call: TRBV21-1; d_call: NA; clone_size: NA; j_call: TRBJ1-4; cdr3_nt: TGTGCCAGCAGCGCGCCGGGGGGTGAAAAACTGTTTTTT; cdr3_aa: CASSAPGGEKLFF
v_call: TRBV7-6; d_call: TRBD1; clone_size: once; j_call: TRBJ2-5; cdr3_nt: TGTGCCAGCAGCTCCGGACAGGGGATGCTAAAGACCCAGTACTTC; cdr3_aa: CASSSGQGMLKTQYF
v_call: TRBV5-6; d_call: NA; clone_size: once; j_call: TRBJ2-1; cdr3_nt: TGTGCCAGCAGCTGGACAGAAAATGAGCAGTTCTTC; cdr3_aa: CASSWTENEQFF
v_call: TRBV7-3; d_call: TRBD2; clone_size: few; j_call: TRBJ2-3; cdr3_nt: TGTGCCAGCAGCGTCACTAGCGGGTCTGGAGATACGCAGTATTTT; cdr3_aa: CASSVTSGSGDTQYF
v_call: TRBV6-1; d_call: NA; clone_size: NA; j_call: TRBJ2-7; cdr3_nt: TGTGCCAGCAGTGACGCCACCTCGAGGAGGGAGCAGTACTTC; cdr3_aa: CASSDATSRREQYF